Shown below are 17 T cell receptor beta chains from a single sample sequenced in a study of cytomegalovirus exposure and HLA in healthy donors. Primers included in the PCR were 60 Vbeta and 13 Jbeta primers. Clones were read by immunoSEQ multiplex PCR, and TCRdb kept only the in-frame ones, dropping some. The sample has just over 150,000 clones, approximately 78% seen once. Material for sequencing was PBMCs. The origin of the receptors is a middle-aged woman in good health and CMV-seronegative.

The V gene is TRBV10-3, the J gene TRBJ2-7; 9 bases agree with TRBD2. J lost 0 bases, V lost 4 bases, and 4 bases had no gene match. The CDR3 contains 15 residues. Germline V gene sequence: CDR1 ENHRY, CDR2 SYGVKD. CDR3 protein: CAISAIAGVSYEQYF. The DNA of the CDR3 is TGTGCCATCAGTGCAATAGCGGGGGTCTCCTACGAGCAGTACTTC.

This clone was picked up a small number of times. This chain connects TRBV7-2 to TRBJ1-1; 8 bases fit TRBD1. The ends lost 5 bases at V and 5 bases at J; junction bases unmatched: 7. The CDR3 is 14 amino acids. The germline V gene has CDR1 SGHTA and CDR2 FQGNSA. CDR3 coding DNA: TGTGCCAGCAGCCCGGACAGGGTCTCGACTGAAGCTTTCTTT. Translating it yields CASSPDRVSTEAFF. Variable domain in full (rest from reference TRBV7-2 and TRBJ1-1): GAGVSQSPSNKVTEKGKDVELRCDPISGHTALYWYRQSLGQGLEFLIYFQGNSAPDKSGLPSDRFSAERTGGSVSTLTIQRTQQEDSAVYLCASSPDRVSTEAFFGQGTRLTVV.

This rearrangement joins TRBV7-7 to TRBJ2-5, with a possible D match to TRBD2 (5 bases). The CDR3 has 15 residues. Per germline, CDR1 SSHAT and CDR2 FNYEAQ (reference sequence). Trimming removed 1 base at V and 2 bases at J, with 11 bases between. CDR3 sequence: CASSLGGEGQETQYF. CDR3 nucleotide sequence: TGTGCCAGCAGCTTAGGGGGAGAGGGTCAAGAGACCCAGTACTTC. The entire variable domain, with the rest obtained from reference TRBV7-7 and TRBJ2-5, is as follows: GAGVSQSPRYKVTKRGQDVTLRCDPISSHATLYWYQQALGQGPEFLTYFNYEAQPDKSGLPSDRFSAERPEGSISTLTIQRTEQRDSAMYRCASSLGGEGQETQYFGPGTRLLVL.

The chain uses TRBV19 and TRBJ2-1, with 8 bases matching TRBD2. The V segment lost 0 bases and the J segment 4 bases; nucleotides outside the gene matches: 5. CDR3 length: 16 amino acids. Germline V CDR1 and CDR2: LNHDA, SQIVND (reference sequence). As DNA, the CDR3 is TGTGCCAGTAGTATAGATTCCCGGGGGGGGTACAATGAGCAGTTCTTC. Its protein is CASSIDSRGGYNEQFF. The full variable domain, completed using reference TRBV19 and TRBJ2-1, is DGGITQSPKYLFRKEGQNVTLSCEQNLNHDAMYWYRQDPGQGLRLIYYSQIVNDFQKGDIAEGYSVSREKKESFPLTVTSAQKNPTAFYLCASSIDSRGGYNEQFFGPGTRLTVL.

This chain uses TRBV7-9 with TRBJ2-1, with 9 positions matching TRBD1. Unmatched junction bases numbered 2, after V lost 4 bases and J lost 7 bases. The CDR3 runs to 13 residues. Germline values: CDR1 SEHNR, CDR2 FQNEAQ (reference sequence). The CDR3 protein is CASSSGQGNEQFF. The CDR3 DNA reads TGTGCCAGCAGCTCCGGACAGGGGAATGAGCAGTTCTTC.

This chain connects TRBV7-9 to TRBJ2-2; the match to TRBD2 covers 7 bases. Unmatched junction bases numbered 6, after V lost 5 bases and J lost 3 bases. Looked up from germline, CDR1 is SEHNR and CDR2 is FQNEAQ (reference sequence). CDR3 size: 15 residues. Here the CDR3 reads CASSQQGGYTGELFF. CDR3 sequence (DNA): TGTGCCAGCAGCCAGCAGGGAGGGTACACCGGGGAGCTGTTTTTT.

The chain employs TRBV5-5 and TRBJ2-1, with 13 bases fitting TRBD2. J gave up 2 bases and V 4 bases, and 9 bases lay outside the gene matches. Germline values: CDR1 SGHKS, CDR2 YYEKEE (reference sequence). This CDR3 spans 18 amino acids. CDR3 loop: CASSLGTSGVFPYNEQFF. The CDR3 DNA sequence: TGTGCCAGCAGCCTCGGGACTAGCGGGGTGTTCCCCTACAATGAGCAGTTCTTC.

The V call is TRBV6-1, the J call TRBJ1-2; 10 bases match TRBD1. Trimming cost V 3 bases and J 0 bases; bases outside gene matches: 1. The germline V gene encodes CDR1 MNHNS and CDR2 SASEGT. CDR3 length: 15 residues. This chain's CDR3 is CASSEGQGTNYGYTF. As DNA, the CDR3 is TGTGCCAGCAGTGAGGGACAGGGGACTAACTATGGCTACACCTTC.

The rearrangement joins TRBV6-6 to TRBJ2-5; the match to TRBD1 covers 8 bases. Germline-derived CDR1 and CDR2 are MNHNY and SVGAGI (reference sequence). After removal of 8 bases from V and 2 bases from J, the junction contained 4 bases not matched to a gene. The CDR3 length is 13 residues. The CDR3 DNA sequence: TGTGCCAGCGGGGGACAGGTACAAGAGACCCAGTACTTC. The encoded protein is CASGGQVQETQYF.

The V and J genes are TRBV18 and TRBJ2-1; 9 bases align to TRBD1. Per germline, CDR1 KGHSH and CDR2 LQKENI. With 2 bases clipped from V and 8 bases from J, the junction kept 10 bases outside the gene matches. CDR3 length equals 16 residues. The CDR3 coding sequence is TGTGCCAGCTCACCAAGAGCACAGGGGGCACTCGATGAGCAGTTCTTC. This encodes CASSPRAQGALDEQFF.

The V call is TRBV28, the J call TRBJ1-2; D remains ambiguous. The germline V gene encodes CDR1 MDHEN and CDR2 SYDVKM. This CDR3 is built from 16 residues. V lost 7 bases and J 4 bases, leaving 22 bases between the germline ends. The CDR3 loop reads CASTFQEEVSSYGYTF. DNA for the CDR3: TGTGCCAGCACCTTCCAAGAGGAGGTCTCTAGCTATGGCTACACCTTC.

The genes are TRBV27 and TRBJ2-3; 10 bases match TRBD1. This CDR3 contains 13 residues. The V gene's germline CDR1 is MNHEY and CDR2 SMNVEV (reference sequence). V lost 5 bases, J lost 5 bases, and 1 base stayed unmatched. Here the CDR3 DNA reads TGTGCCAGCAGTCGGACAGGGGGAGATACGCAGTATTTT. Translation: CASSRTGGDTQYF.

J is TRBJ1-1 and V is TRBV27, with 10 positions matching TRBD1. The CDR3 consists of 15 residues. The trim removed 5 bases at V and 0 bases at J, leaving 3 bases unmatched. The germline gives CDR1 MNHEY, CDR2 SMNVEV (reference sequence). CDR3 loop: CASSRGQGMNTEAFF. The CDR3 nucleotides read TGTGCCAGCAGTCGGGGACAGGGGATGAACACTGAAGCTTTCTTT.

The chain links TRBV5-1 to TRBJ1-4, with TRBD1 matching over 8 bases. V trimming: 2 bases; J trimming: 5 bases; junction bases outside the gene matches: 5. Looked up from germline, CDR1 is SGHRS and CDR2 is YFSETQ. The CDR3 is 15 amino acids. This CDR3 reads CASSFGGQENEKLFF. For the CDR3, the DNA is TGCGCCAGCAGCTTCGGGGGACAGGAGAATGAAAAACTGTTTTTT.

This chain joins TRBV7-2 and TRBJ1-4; D perhaps matches TRBD1 (5 bases). The CDR3 spans 12 residues. V was shortened by 5 bases and J by 7 bases, with 8 bases between the two germline ends. Per germline, CDR1 SGHTA and CDR2 FQGNSA. The CDR3 nucleotides read TGTGCCAGCAGCCCCCAGGGTGAAAAACTGTTTTTT. Its translation: CASSPQGEKLFF.

The table lists this clone with a few counts. The rearrangement links TRBV2 to TRBJ2-3, with 13 bases fitting TRBD2. J was trimmed by 5 bases and V by 5 bases; bases with no gene match: 4. This CDR3 contains 15 residues. Germline-derived CDR1 and CDR2 are SNHLY and FYNNEI. The CDR3 here is CASSQLAGGRDTQYF. CDR3 nucleotide sequence: TGTGCCAGCAGTCAACTAGCGGGGGGGCGAGATACGCAGTATTTT.

The chain couples TRBV4-2 to TRBJ1-2; D not certain. The CDR3 has 14 residues. V was shortened by 0 bases and J by 3 bases, with 8 bases between the two germline ends. Germline lookup yields CDR1 LGHNA and CDR2 YNFKEQ. The CDR3 sequence is CASSQEGEDYGYTF. In DNA, the CDR3 is TGTGCCAGCAGCCAAGAAGGCGAGGACTATGGCTACACCTTC.